The sequence of this T cell receptor (beta chain) was determined in a study of blood T cell repertoires in COVID-19. Assay used: immunoSEQ multiplex PCR; TCRdb lists only in-frame clones, some missing. Counted here are 290,000 or so clones, around 80% occurring once; the ten biggest clones make up over 4%. CDR1 is MGHRA and CDR2 is YSYEKL in the germline V gene. Trimming removed 0 bases at V and 6 bases at J, with 5 bases between. There are 13 residues in the CDR3. This clonotype was obtained from a man aged 35-49 years who had been exposed to COVID-19. Material for sequencing was PBMCs or T cells enriched from blood (not recorded which). The rearrangement links TRBV4-1 to TRBJ2-2; D gene ambiguous. CDR3 sequence: CASSQDGPGELFF. Written as DNA, the CDR3 is TGCGCCAGCAGCCAAGATGGGCCCGGGGAGCTGTTTTTT.